These T cell receptor beta chains were read from a single sample in a study of identical twins. One entry per CDR3 protein, called by TCRdb with MiXCR from the 5' RACE reads. The repertoire holds some 660,000 distinct CDR3 sequences, with under 9% as singletons. These records were also assigned to another study, of yellow fever vaccine responses in identical twins.

Sequenced sample: PBMCs. These receptors were taken from a young woman in good health. Both conserved end residues are part of each CDR3. D genes are given only for firm matches. Size values are once, few and many counts, or a class for expanded clones, and some rows have none.

CASSLALWERSSPLHF TGTGCCAGCAGCTTGGCGTTGTGGGAGAGGTCTTCACCCCTCCACTTT - TRBJ1-6 - TRBV5-5
CSARDLIAGVTGELFF TGCAGTGCTAGAGATCTAATAGCGGGAGTCACCGGGGAGCTGTTTTTT TRBD2 TRBJ2-2 few TRBV20-1
CASSTPRQGASYEQYF TGTGCCAGCAGTACCCCCCGACAGGGGGCTTCCTACGAGCAGTACTTC TRBD1 TRBJ2-7 many TRBV27
CASRLADTQYF TGTGCCAGCCGCCTAGCGGATACGCAGTATTTT - TRBJ2-3 many TRBV7-9
CASSSSGNEQFF TGTGCCAGCAGCTCTAGCGGGAATGAGCAGTTCTTC TRBD2 TRBJ2-1 many TRBV7-8
CASSLDSYGYTF TGTGCCAGCAGTCTTGATTCCTATGGCTACACCTTC - TRBJ1-2 many TRBV2
CASSQDWRNEQFF TGCGCCAGCAGCCAAGATTGGCGGAATGAGCAGTTCTTC - TRBJ2-1 - TRBV4-3
CASSYFGGPPGETQYF TGTGCCAGCAGCTACTTCGGGGGACCCCCCGGGGAGACCCAGTACTTC - TRBJ2-5 many TRBV12-3/TRBV12-4
CAISELGGGTSLIAYEQYF TGTGCCATCAGTGAGTTGGGGGGAGGTACTAGCCTTATAGCCTACGAGCAGTACTTC - TRBJ2-7 - TRBV10-3
CASSPGTSGGRGETQYF TGCGCCAGCAGCCCAGGGACTAGCGGGGGCCGCGGTGAGACCCAGTACTTC TRBD2 TRBJ2-5 few TRBV5-1
CSAKGGGKETQYF TGCAGTGCTAAAGGCGGCGGGAAAGAGACCCAGTACTTC - TRBJ2-5 - TRBV20-1
CASSQHREAFF TGTGCCAGCAGCCAACACAGAGAAGCTTTCTTT - TRBJ1-1 few TRBV7-9
CAISEPGDRIYGYTF TGTGCCATCAGTGAACCAGGAGACAGGATCTATGGCTACACCTTC - TRBJ1-2 - TRBV10-3
CASSQYRAGDTGELFF TGTGCCAGCAGCCAATACCGGGCGGGGGACACCGGGGAGCTGTTTTTT TRBD2 TRBJ2-2 - TRBV3-1
CASSDGLPTDTQYF TGTGCCAGCAGCGACGGACTACCTACAGATACGCAGTATTTT - TRBJ2-3 - TRBV9
CASSYTDQGFAFF TGTGCCAGCAGCTATACGGACCAGGGGTTTGCTTTCTTT - TRBJ1-1 - TRBV11-2
CASSVDAGGKKRNEQFF TGTGCCAGTAGTGTTGACGCGGGGGGAAAAAAAAGGAATGAGCAGTTCTTC TRBD2 TRBJ2-1 few TRBV2
CASRGGGRDSYEQYF TGCGCCAGCAGAGGGGGAGGACGGGACTCCTACGAGCAGTACTTC - TRBJ2-7 many TRBV5-1
CATKANPRADTQYF TGTGCCACCAAGGCGAACCCCAGGGCAGATACGCAGTATTTT - TRBJ2-3 many TRBV15
CASSIVASNTGELFF TGTGCCAGTAGTATAGTTGCATCGAACACCGGGGAGCTGTTTTTT - TRBJ2-2 few TRBV19
CASSQDPGLAGALDQQFF TGCGCCAGCAGCCAAGACCCCGGACTAGCGGGGGCCCTCGATCAGCAGTTCTTC TRBD2 TRBJ2-1 few TRBV4-1
CSALQGAVGELFF TGCAGCGCCCTACAGGGGGCTGTCGGGGAGCTGTTTTTT TRBD1 TRBJ2-2 few TRBV29-1
CASSYRGDIGGYTF TGTGCCAGCAGTTACAGGGGCGACATCGGTGGCTACACCTTC - TRBJ1-2 few TRBV6-2/TRBV6-3
CASSLIAGQGSYEQYF TGTGCCAGCAGCTTGATTGCCGGACAGGGATCCTACGAGCAGTACTTC TRBD1 TRBJ2-7 - TRBV5-5
CASSHGVTSGRRRSSYEQYF TGCGCCAGCAGCCATGGTGTAACTAGCGGGAGACGCCGAAGCTCCTACGAGCAGTACTTC TRBD2 TRBJ2-7 once TRBV5-1
CATSDLSAGSTDTQYF TGTGCCACCAGTGATTTGTCAGCGGGGAGCACAGATACGCAGTATTTT TRBD2 TRBJ2-3 - TRBV24-1
CASSFWGSGDEKLFF TGTGCCAGCAGCTTTTGGGGATCGGGAGACGAAAAACTGTTTTTT - TRBJ1-4 - TRBV5-5
CATSRDGTANGNIQYF TGTGCCACCAGCAGAGATGGGACAGCTAACGGAAACATTCAGTACTTC TRBD1 TRBJ2-4 many TRBV15
CASSFQGTGANVLTF TGTGCCAGCAGTTTTCAGGGAACTGGGGCCAACGTCCTGACTTTC - TRBJ2-6 few TRBV27
CASSLNGKGRYEQYF TGTGCCAGCAGTCTGAACGGGAAAGGGCGCTACGAGCAGTACTTC - TRBJ2-7 - TRBV27
CASSFAWDEQYF TGTGCCAGCAGCTTCGCCTGGGACGAGCAGTACTTC - TRBJ2-7 few TRBV7-9
CSARGHQGGNQPQHF TGCAGTGCTAGGGGACATCAGGGTGGAAATCAGCCCCAGCATTTT - TRBJ1-5 many TRBV20-1
CASSAAFQRGETQYF TGTGCCAGCAGCGCCGCTTTCCAAAGGGGAGAGACCCAGTACTTC - TRBJ2-5 few TRBV6-4
CSADLRLDDEQYF TGCAGTGCTGATTTGCGACTAGATGACGAGCAGTACTTC - TRBJ2-7 - TRBV20-1
CASSQASPGTTEAFF TGTGCCAGCAGCCAAGCTTCCCCAGGGACCACTGAAGCTTTCTTT - TRBJ1-1 few TRBV3-1
CASRNGGLRFF TGTGCCAGCAGAAACGGGGGGCTGCGGTTCTTC - TRBJ2-1 - TRBV6-2/TRBV6-3
CASSELRDRENNEQFF TGTGCCAGCAGTGAACTCCGGGACAGGGAGAACAATGAGCAGTTCTTC TRBD1 TRBJ2-1 - TRBV25-1
CASSRDRGSNQPQHF TGTGCCAGCAGTCGGGACAGGGGGAGCAATCAGCCCCAGCATTTT TRBD1 TRBJ1-5 - TRBV28
CASILGRNTGELFF TGTGCCAGCATCTTAGGACGGAACACCGGGGAGCTGTTTTTT - TRBJ2-2 many TRBV12-3/TRBV12-4
CASSGDRGKNSYEQYF TGTGCCAGCAGCGGGGACAGGGGGAAAAACTCCTACGAGCAGTACTTC TRBD1 TRBJ2-7 - TRBV5-6
CASSVNRSYTGELFF TGTGCCAGCAGCGTAAACAGGTCTTACACCGGGGAGCTGTTTTTT - TRBJ2-2 - TRBV9
CASTGTSGNSYEQYF TGTGCCAGCACAGGGACTAGCGGGAACTCCTACGAGCAGTACTTC TRBD2 TRBJ2-7 many TRBV7-2
CASNTGPSSYNEQFF TGTGCCAGCAACACGGGTCCGAGCTCCTACAATGAGCAGTTCTTC - TRBJ2-1 - TRBV28
CASSWVAGGSYEQYF TGTGCCAGCAGTTGGGTGGCAGGGGGCTCCTACGAGCAGTACTTC TRBD1 TRBJ2-7 few TRBV6-5
CASSSDNSPLHF TGTGCCAGCAGTTCAGATAATTCACCCCTCCACTTT - TRBJ1-6 many TRBV12-3/TRBV12-4
CASSDAAGGEDTQYF TGTGCCAGCAGTGACGCGGCAGGGGGTGAAGATACGCAGTATTTT TRBD1 TRBJ2-3 many TRBV6-1
CASSFRRTLGNTGELFF TGTGCCAGCAGCTTTCGACGGACCCTTGGGAACACCGGGGAGCTGTTTTTT - TRBJ2-2 - TRBV5-8
CASSQELGLAGGSTDTQYF TGCGCCAGCAGCCAAGAGCTGGGACTAGCGGGAGGTAGCACAGATACGCAGTATTTT TRBD2 TRBJ2-3 few TRBV4-3
CASVQDRGRLDSNQPQHF TGTGCCAGCGTACAGGACAGGGGGCGTTTGGATAGCAATCAGCCCCAGCATTTT TRBD1 TRBJ1-5 - TRBV6-1
CSVDPGLDYTDTQYF TGCAGCGTTGACCCGGGACTAGACTACACAGATACGCAGTATTTT TRBD2 TRBJ2-3 - TRBV29-1
CASSLYGRDNEKLFF TGTGCCAGCAGCTTGTACGGCAGAGATAATGAAAAACTGTTTTTT - TRBJ1-4 - TRBV5-5
CASSQEAGDDEQYF TGCGCCAGCAGCCAAGAAGCAGGGGATGACGAGCAGTACTTC - TRBJ2-7 - TRBV4-1
CASSHSSISYNEQFF TGTGCCAGCAGCCACTCTTCGATTTCCTACAATGAGCAGTTCTTC - TRBJ2-1 few TRBV3-1
CASSLVDSGAYEQYF TGTGCCAGCAGCTTAGTGGATAGCGGGGCCTACGAGCAGTACTTC TRBD2 TRBJ2-7 few TRBV7-2